This is a list of T cell receptor beta chains from one sample in a study of blood T cell repertoires in COVID-19. Profiled with immunoSEQ multiplex PCR; TCRdb holds only in-frame clones, not every one. The repertoire includes some 50,000 clones, around 85% of them detected once, and roughly 8.3% sits in the top ten. Source material: peripheral blood. These receptors originate from a woman aged 70 to 79 with active COVID-19. Each CDR3 is given with its conserved first and last residue. Fields, in order: J gene, clone size, D gene, V gene, CDR3 DNA, CDR3 protein. A D gene is named only where the DNA matches it firmly. For some rows the clone size is stated as once, few or many, or as a class when expanded; others skip it.

TRBJ2-2 | NA | TRBD2 | TRBV7-9 | TGTGCCAGCAGCTCGATGACTAGCGGGAACACCGGGGAGCTGTTTTTT | CASSSMTSGNTGELFF
TRBJ2-7 | NA | NA | TRBV5-1 | TGCGCCAGCAGACCCCGGACAGAGTATTACGAGCAGTACTTC | CASRPRTEYYEQYF
TRBJ2-7 | medium-sized | TRBD2 | TRBV19 | TGTGCCAGTAGTCCCCTGTGGGAGGGAAGCTCCTACGAGCAGTACTTC | CASSPLWEGSSYEQYF
TRBJ2-1 | once | TRBD2 | TRBV24-1 | TGTGCCACCAGCAGCCGACTAGCGGAAAGGTACAATGAGCAGTTCTTC | CATSSRLAERYNEQFF
TRBJ2-5 | NA | NA | TRBV10-3 | TGTGCCATCAGTGAGGGCAGGGGGGACCGTCAAGAGACCCAGTACTTC | CAISEGRGDRQETQYF
TRBJ2-7 | NA | TRBD1 | TRBV2 | TGTGCCAGCAGTGAAACTCATAGCACAGGGGGGAGATACGAGCAGTACTTC | CASSETHSTGGRYEQYF
TRBJ2-1 | NA | TRBD2 | TRBV6-4 | TGTGCCAGCAGTCAGACTAGCAGCGGTGAGCAGTTCTTC | CASSQTSSGEQFF
TRBJ2-3 | NA | NA | TRBV9 | TGTGCCAGCAGCGACTCTCCGGGTTATGTAGATACGCAGTATTTT | CASSDSPGYVDTQYF
TRBJ1-1 | NA | NA | TRBV19 | TGTGCCAGTAGTCCAAGGGGGGGGGCCCGGAACACTGAAGCTTTCTTT | CASSPRGGARNTEAFF
TRBJ2-2 | NA | TRBD2 | TRBV6-4 | TGTGCCAGCAAACTAGCGTTTAAAGGGAACACCGGGGAGCTGTTTTTT | CASKLAFKGNTGELFF
TRBJ2-1 | NA | NA | TRBV6-5 | TGTGCCAGCAGCCCCCGTAGCGGCGATTACAATGAGCAGTTCTTC | CASSPRSGDYNEQFF
TRBJ2-1 | NA | NA | TRBV28 | TGTGCCAGCAGTCCGGAGCAGGAGCAGTTCTTC | CASSPEQEQFF
TRBJ2-3 | NA | NA | TRBV12-3/TRBV12-4 | TGTGCCAGCAGTTTAAATAGGGGAGATACGCAGTATTTT | CASSLNRGDTQYF
TRBJ1-1 | NA | NA | TRBV11-1 | TGTGCCAGCAGCATATCAGGGGCCACTGAAGCTTTCTTT | CASSISGATEAFF
TRBJ2-7 | NA | NA | TRBV28 | TGTGCCAGCAGTTTTTGGTGGGGAGGATCCTACGAGCAGTACTTC | CASSFWWGGSYEQYF
TRBJ2-7 | NA | NA | TRBV7-2 | TGTGCCAGCAACCACGGGGGAAAGAGGACCTACGAGCAGTACTTC | CASNHGGKRTYEQYF
TRBJ2-5 | NA | TRBD2 | TRBV5-6 | TGTGCCAGCAGCTTGACCAGCGGGAGCGAGACCCAGTACTTC | CASSLTSGSETQYF
TRBJ1-1 | few | NA | TRBV19 | TGTGCCAGTAGTATCGGGGGGCCGTACACTGAAGCTTTCTTT | CASSIGGPYTEAFF
TRBJ1-2 | once | NA | TRBV5-8 | TGTGCCAGCAGCTTGGATCTGGGGCAGGGGCTCTACACCTTC | CASSLDLGQGLYTF
TRBJ2-3 | NA | NA | TRBV24-1 | TGTGCCACCAGTGAAGGGGCTTGGGAAGATACGCAGTATTTT | CATSEGAWEDTQYF
TRBJ1-2 | NA | NA | TRBV24-1 | TGTGCCACCAGTGACCCGCGAGAGAGTTTTGAAAACTATGGCTACACCTTC | CATSDPRESFENYGYTF
TRBJ2-7 | NA | NA | TRBV7-2 | TGTGCCAGCAGCCCCTTACAGGATGGCTCCTACGAGCAGTACTTC | CASSPLQDGSYEQYF
TRBJ1-2 | NA | NA | TRBV7-9 | TGTGCCAGCAGCTTAGGGGCAGGGTTCGACTATGGCTACACCTTC | CASSLGAGFDYGYTF
TRBJ2-6 | NA | NA | TRBV13 | TGTGCCAGCAGCCTTCGCTGGAGCGCAGACTCTGGGGCCAACGTCCTGACTTTC | CASSLRWSADSGANVLTF
TRBJ2-3 | once | NA | TRBV11-2 | TGTGCCAGCAGCTTAGATATGCCCGGTGGTACGCAGTATTTT | CASSLDMPGGTQYF
TRBJ2-7 | NA | TRBD2 | TRBV5-1 | TGCGCCAGCAGCTTGGATCTAGCGGACAACTCCTACGAGCAGTACTTC | CASSLDLADNSYEQYF
TRBJ1-1 | NA | NA | TRBV29-1 | TGCAGCGGGGACTCGTTCGCCACTGAAGCTTTCTTT | CSGDSFATEAFF
TRBJ2-5 | NA | NA | TRBV6-5 | TGTGCCAGCAGTTACGATAGGGGAGGAGAGACCCAGTACTTC | CASSYDRGGETQYF
TRBJ2-5 | NA | TRBD1 | TRBV6-5 | TGTGCCAGCAGTTCGAACCGGGACAGGGGGCTGGAGACCCAGTACTTC | CASSSNRDRGLETQYF
TRBJ2-1 | NA | NA | TRBV4-1 | TGCGCCAGCAGCCGACCCGGGACAAAAAACAATGAGCAGTTCTTC | CASSRPGTKNNEQFF
TRBJ2-1 | NA | NA | TRBV2 | TGTGCCAGCAGTGAAGCGCGGCAGCGTGGCGAGCAGTTCTTC | CASSEARQRGEQFF
TRBJ2-7 | few | TRBD2 | TRBV7-9 | TGTGCCAGCAGCCTTCTCCGGGTGCGGGAGAAGAACGAGCAGTACTTC | CASSLLRVREKNEQYF
TRBJ2-1 | few | TRBD1 | TRBV30 | TGTGCCTGGAGTGTAGGGACAGGGCTCAATGAGCAGTTCTTC | CAWSVGTGLNEQFF
TRBJ2-3 | many | TRBD2 | TRBV5-6 | TGTGCCAGCAGCTTGAGCACTAGCGGTTGGGGCACAGATACGCAGTATTTT | CASSLSTSGWGTDTQYF
TRBJ2-2 | few | NA | TRBV28 | TGTGCCAGCAGGGACAGTGATTACACCGGGGAGCTGTTTTTT | CASRDSDYTGELFF
TRBJ2-1 | NA | TRBD2 | TRBV24-1 | TGTGCCACCAGTGATTCTGAGACTAGCGGGATCAATGAGCAGTTCTTC | CATSDSETSGINEQFF
TRBJ2-5 | NA | NA | TRBV28 | TGTGCCAGCAGTTTTGTTAGCCAAGAGACCCAGTACTTC | CASSFVSQETQYF
TRBJ1-3 | NA | NA | TRBV5-1 | TGCGCCAGCAGCTTGGACGAGGGAGAAACTGGAAACACCATATATTTT | CASSLDEGETGNTIYF
TRBJ1-1 | NA | NA | TRBV3-1/TRBV3-2 | TGTGCCAGCATCCAGACAGGGAACACTGAAGCTTTCTTT | CASIQTGNTEAFF
TRBJ2-7 | NA | TRBD1 | TRBV6-7 | TGTGCCAGCAGTAACAACGGACAGGGGGCTATCCCCCGGTACGAGCAGTACTTC | CASSNNGQGAIPRYEQYF
TRBJ2-1 | NA | TRBD2 | TRBV6-5 | TGTGCCAGCAGTTACAAAGCGGGAGCACCCTACAATGAGCAGTTCTTC | CASSYKAGAPYNEQFF
TRBJ1-5 | NA | TRBD1 | TRBV19 | TGTGCCAGTAGTCGTCGACAGGGGGCCGGGGGTCAGCCCCAGCATTTT | CASSRRQGAGGQPQHF
TRBJ1-1 | NA | NA | TRBV5-1 | TGCGCCAGCAGCGCGCAGGTACAGAGGAACACTGAAGCTTTCTTT | CASSAQVQRNTEAFF
TRBJ1-2 | NA | NA | TRBV28 | TGTGCCAGCAGTTTATCTGGTGGCTCGTATGGCTACACCTTC | CASSLSGGSYGYTF
TRBJ1-1 | once | NA | TRBV5-4 | TGTGCCAGCAGCTTGCGGAACACTGAAGCTTTCTTT | CASSLRNTEAFF
TRBJ2-7 | NA | NA | TRBV29-1 | TGCAGCGCCGAGAGGACTGGCTCCTACGAGCAGTACTTC | CSAERTGSYEQYF
TRBJ1-1 | NA | NA | TRBV7-8 | TGTGCCAGCAGCTTAGTTCTCCCGACTGAAGCTTTCTTT | CASSLVLPTEAFF
TRBJ2-5 | NA | TRBD1 | TRBV9 | TGTGCCAGCAGCGTCGAACAGGGGGTCCAAGAGACCCAGTACTTC | CASSVEQGVQETQYF
TRBJ2-1 | NA | TRBD2 | TRBV3-1/TRBV3-2 | TGTGCCAGCAGCTCCCGGGGGGGGCGGGACAATGAGCAGTTCTTC | CASSSRGGRDNEQFF
TRBJ2-3 | NA | NA | TRBV6-1 | TGTGCCAGCAGTGAAAGCGTTATCGGCACAGATACGCAGTATTTT | CASSESVIGTDTQYF
TRBJ1-5 | NA | NA | TRBV6-2/TRBV6-3 | TGTGCCAGCAGTCGGACAAGTTTGGATCAGCCCCAGCATTTT | CASSRTSLDQPQHF
TRBJ2-7 | NA | TRBD2 | TRBV28 | TGTGCCAGCAGTCGCTACAGCGGGGGAGGGACTAGCTCCTACGAGCAGTACTTC | CASSRYSGGGTSSYEQYF
TRBJ1-1 | NA | TRBD1 | TRBV10-1 | TGCGCCAGCAGTGAGTCGACAGGGAACGGTAGGGCTTTCTTT | CASSESTGNGRAFF
TRBJ2-7 | NA | NA | TRBV19 | TGTGCCAGTAGTCCAAGCGAGAGCCAGCCCTACGAGCAGTACTTC | CASSPSESQPYEQYF
TRBJ1-1 | NA | NA | TRBV27 | TGTGCCAGCAGTTTACCAGGGGCGTACACTGAAGCTTTCTTT | CASSLPGAYTEAFF
TRBJ1-2 | NA | NA | TRBV3-1/TRBV3-2 | TGTGCCAGCAGCCAAAGCAACGGAGCTAACTATGGCTACACCTTC | CASSQSNGANYGYTF
TRBJ1-2 | NA | TRBD1 | TRBV30 | TGTGCCTGGAGTCCAGGGGGACCCAACTATGGCTACACCTTC | CAWSPGGPNYGYTF
TRBJ1-2 | few | TRBD1 | TRBV9 | TGTGCCAGCAGCTTCTGGGACAGGGCCTATGGCTACACCTTC | CASSFWDRAYGYTF
TRBJ2-1 | NA | TRBD1 | TRBV11-2 | TGTGCCAGCAGGAGACCGGGACAGGGTAAAAATGAGCAGTTCTTC | CASRRPGQGKNEQFF